The clone carrying this T cell receptor (beta chain) was seen more than once but under ten times. As yet, its antigen is unknown. V lost 8 bases, J lost 5 bases, and 10 bases stayed unmatched. The germline CDR1 and CDR2 sequences are SGHRS and YFSETQ. CDR3 length equals 15 residues. This specimen belongs to a study of T-cell memory formation after mild COVID-19. Study in general: There were largely donor-specific TCR clusters. General observations from the study: A subset of responding clones appeared in pre-infection memory, suggesting cross-reactive memory joined. Chiefly within CM and EM were the contracting CD4+ clones; CD8+ ones were within EMRA.

It was 5'RACE with constant-segment primers that produced the TCR alpha and TCR beta cDNA libraries, which carried sample barcodes and UMIs. TCRdb used MiXCR to reprocess the 5' RACE reads, holding one entry per CDR3 protein. The sample comprises hundreds of thousands of distinct CDR3 sequences, around 15% of which are singletons, and approximately 20% rests with the top ten. This receptor was obtained from a man between 18 and 35 years old who had mild COVID-19 (a few samples of this study predate the infection). Cell type and time point are not known. The sequenced material came from PBMCs or a T cell subset sorted from them (not recorded which). The rearrangement links TRBV5-1 to TRBJ2-2; 9 nucleotides align to TRBD1. CDR3 coding DNA: TGCGCCAGTACACAGGGACAGGGAAGGACCGGGGAGCTGTTTTTT. Protein sequence: CASTQGQGRTGELFF.